The 5 T cell receptor beta chains below come from one sample, sequenced in a study of response to subunit inactivated influenza vaccine (dated by TCRdb to 2016 to 2019). Library method: RT-PCR. TCRdb lists the instrument as Illumina HiSeq 2500. TCRdb reran the public reads through fastp at Q25 and MiXCR, keeping productive beta chains. Each record represents a unique CDR3 protein, reported with the most common genes and DNA among its rows. This sample gives about 520,000 distinct CDR3 sequences in total; about 25% of them show up just once. Of the sample, 1.5% to 2% falls within the top ten clones. The material sequenced was CD4+ T cells sorted from PBMCs, taken more than 4 days after vaccination. These receptors all stem from a man aged 50 or older who received an inactivated influenza vaccine. Donor details come from another sample of the same person, matched by shared clones.

This clonotype was picked up a small number of times. The chain joins TRBV5-1 to TRBJ2-1, with D perhaps given as TRBD1 or TRBD2 (5 bases each). The CDR3 covers 16 residues. Per germline, CDR1 SGHRS and CDR2 YFSETQ. V dropped 1 base and J dropped 0 bases, with 11 bases sitting between them. The DNA of the CDR3 is TGCGCCAGCAGCTTGAGTTGGGACCACTCCTACAATGAGCAGTTCTTC. Protein sequence: CASSLSWDHSYNEQFF.

The genes are TRBV12-3 or TRBV12-4 and TRBJ1-6; D possibly corresponds to TRBD1 (6 bases). The length of the CDR3 is 14 residues. Trimming pared 2 bases from V and 7 bases from J, leaving 9 bases between. This chain's CDR3 is CASSLQGGNSPLHF. The CDR3 DNA sequence: TGTGCCAGCAGTTTACAAGGGGGGAATTCACCCCTCCACTTT.

The CDR3 region is CASSRRARGESEQFF. The CDR3 DNA reads as TGTGCCAGCAGCCGTAGGGCGCGCGGGGAGAGTGAGCAGTTCTTC. This chain connects TRBV7-2 to TRBJ2-1; tentatively, D is TRBD2 (6 bases). Between the trimmed V and J ends, which lost 5 bases and 9 bases, there was a span of 20 bases. There are 15 residues in the CDR3. Germline loops: CDR1 SGHTA, CDR2 FQGNSA. The full variable domain, completed using reference TRBV7-2 and TRBJ2-1, is GAGVSQSPSNKVTEKGKDVELRCDPISGHTALYWYRQSLGQGLEFLIYFQGNSAPDKSGLPSDRFSAERTGGSVSTLTIQRTQQEDSAVYLCASSRRARGESEQFFGPGTRLTVL.

This clonotype was observed once. The rearrangement uses TRBV5-1 and TRBJ2-7; TRBD1 aligns across 8 bases. CDR3 size: 14 residues. Germline CDR1 and CDR2: SGHRS and YFSETQ. V dropped 4 bases and J dropped 2; count of bases not matched to a gene: 5. CDR3 region: CASSPDRAAYEQYF. The CDR3 DNA is TGCGCCAGCAGCCCGGACAGGGCAGCCTACGAGCAGTACTTC.

The chain joins TRBV7-9 to TRBJ2-1, with D unclear. The V gene's germline CDR1 is SEHNR and CDR2 FQNEAQ (reference sequence). V was shortened by 1 base and J by 9 bases, with 10 bases between the two germline ends. The CDR3 runs to 13 residues. The CDR3 DNA is TGTGCCAGCAGCTTAGAAGGGTTTGGTGAGCAGTTCTTC. It codes for CASSLEGFGEQFF.